This TCR beta chain was found in a study of T cell clones after liver transplantation. Study details: Three of eight recipients were HCV-positive; others had non-autoimmune, non-viral indications. Tolerance: complete withdrawal held at least one year, liver enzymes staying within twice normal.

Unstimulated PBMCs were sorted into CD3+CD4+ and CD3+CD8+ populations. Clones were read by immunoSEQ multiplex PCR, and TCRdb kept only the in-frame ones, dropping some. The data hold tens of thousands of clones, with about 73% observed a single time. The V gene end was trimmed by 1 base and the J gene end by 1 base; junction bases not matched to a gene: 4. The CDR3 length is 16 residues. Germline V gene lookup returns CDR1 PRHDT and CDR2 FYEKMQ (reference sequence). The chain is built from TRBV13 and TRBJ2-3; 8 nucleotides align to TRBD2. The source is a human patient who received a liver transplant. The graft donor may be the source of some T cells. The specimen was CD4+ T cells from blood, collected at the approximately 15-month timepoint. CDR3 in DNA: TGTGCCAGCAGCTTAGTCGAAGCGGGGGGCACAGATACGCAGTATTTT. This sequence encodes CASSLVEAGGTDTQYF.